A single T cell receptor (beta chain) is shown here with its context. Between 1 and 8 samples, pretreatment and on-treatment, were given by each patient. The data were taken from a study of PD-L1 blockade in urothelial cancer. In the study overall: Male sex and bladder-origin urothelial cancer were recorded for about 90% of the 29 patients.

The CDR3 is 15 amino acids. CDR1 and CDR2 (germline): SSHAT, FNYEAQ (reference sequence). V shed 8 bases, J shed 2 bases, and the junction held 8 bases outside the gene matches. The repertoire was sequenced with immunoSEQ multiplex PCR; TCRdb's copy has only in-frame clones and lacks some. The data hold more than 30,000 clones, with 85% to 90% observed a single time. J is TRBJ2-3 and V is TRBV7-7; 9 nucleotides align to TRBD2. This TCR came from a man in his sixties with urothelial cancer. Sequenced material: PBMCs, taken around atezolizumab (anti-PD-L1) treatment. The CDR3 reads CASSAGGTLTDTQYF. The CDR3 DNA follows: TGTGCCAGCTCCGCGGGGGGGACCCTCACAGATACGCAGTATTTT.